This TCR beta chain came from a study of spatial heterogeneity in lung cancer. Noted time point: sample taken at primary tumor resection. TCRs were sequenced from unsorted whole RNA of tumor, nontumor lung or PBMC. Around 70 TRACERx patients with early, untreated non-small cell lung cancer donated samples. Using its own MiXCR run on the 5' RACE reads, TCRdb lists one record per CDR3 protein. The table lists tens of thousands of distinct CDR3 sequences, approximately 21% of them singletons. CDR1 and CDR2 (germline): SGHTA, FQGTGA. CDR3 length: 13 residues. V shed 2 bases, J shed 10 bases, and the junction held 1 base outside the gene matches.

The genes are TRBV7-3 and TRBJ2-4; 11 bases fit TRBD1. The clonotype was recovered from a male donor with early-stage non-small cell lung cancer. The source material was PBMCs, sampled at surgery. DNA of the CDR3: TGTGCCAGCAGCTTAGGGACAGGGGGAATTCAGTACTTC. This encodes CASSLGTGGIQYF.